The rows below give T cell receptor beta chains drawn from one sample of a study of human T cells and chemical hapten exposure. In TCRdb, the RACE reads were re-called with MiXCR into one record per CDR3 protein. The table has approximately 74,000 distinct CDR3 sequences, 32% seen once. Sequenced material: whole blood, taken in connection with sensitization to the hapten diphenylcyclopropenone (DPC). The receptor set was obtained from a man in his forties with alopecia areata. Some clones in this sample may be carry-over from other donors' samples. Each CDR3 is given with its conserved first and last residue. D genes are given only for firm matches. Clone size, where shown, is once, few, many, or a class for clones that have expanded.

>NA|TRBV24-1|NA|TRBJ2-5
CATSDLGGGPDQETQYF
TGTGCCACCAGTGATTTGGGGGGAGGCCCTGACCAAGAGACCCAGTACTTC
>TRBD2|TRBV6-5|many|TRBJ2-3
CASSHLMTGGGTDTQYF
TGTGCCAGCAGTCACCTTATGACGGGAGGGGGCACAGATACGCAGTATTTT
>NA|TRBV21-1|few|TRBJ1-2
CASSLQEYSLPSGYTF
TGTGCCAGCAGCCTTCAGGAGTATTCTCTTCCTAGTGGCTACACCTTC
>NA|TRBV27|few|TRBJ1-6
CASAGAYNSPLHF
TGTGCCAGCGCGGGAGCCTATAATTCACCCCTCCACTTT
>TRBD2|TRBV15|NA|TRBJ2-2
CATSRDLRGARTGELFF
TGTGCCACCAGCAGAGATTTGCGGGGGGCGCGGACCGGGGAGCTGTTTTTT
>TRBD1|TRBV28|few|TRBJ1-4
CASSFGAGTGREKLFF
TGTGCCAGCAGTTTCGGAGCTGGGACAGGGCGGGAAAAACTGTTTTTT
>NA|TRBV6-2/TRBV6-3|NA|TRBJ1-2
CASSYGQMVSGYTF
TGTGCCAGCAGTTACGGACAGATGGTCTCTGGCTACACCTTC
>NA|TRBV19|NA|TRBJ2-7
CASSIGAPSSYEQYF
TGTGCCAGTAGTATAGGAGCGCCTAGCTCCTACGAGCAGTACTTC
>TRBD2|TRBV11-2|NA|TRBJ2-1
CASSSSPFREGSYNEQFF
TGTGCCAGCAGTTCCAGCCCTTTTCGGGAGGGCTCCTACAATGAGCAGTTCTTC
>NA|TRBV19|NA|TRBJ2-7
CASSHQGGLGEQYF
TGTGCCAGTAGTCACCAGGGGGGGCTCGGCGAGCAGTACTTC
>TRBD1|TRBV11-2|few|TRBJ2-1
CASSVTGGSYNEQFF
TGTGCCAGCAGCGTAACAGGGGGCAGTTACAATGAGCAGTTCTTC
>NA|TRBV12-3/TRBV12-4|NA|TRBJ2-2
CASILALLAGRRTGELFF
TGTGCCAGCATTTTAGCGCTTCTGGCAGGGCGGAGAACCGGGGAGCTGTTTTTT
>NA|TRBV3-1|few|TRBJ2-7
CASSFGGTTYEQYF
TGTGCCAGCAGCTTCGGTGGCACCACCTACGAGCAGTACTTC
>NA|TRBV28|NA|TRBJ2-1
CASSFFHEQFF
TGTGCCAGCAGTTTTTTCCATGAGCAGTTCTTC
>NA|TRBV5-1|few|TRBJ2-5
CASSLEYQETQYF
TGCGCCAGCAGCTTGGAGTACCAAGAGACCCAGTACTTC
>TRBD1|TRBV20-1|NA|TRBJ1-6
CSAKTGGVGSPLHF
TGCAGTGCTAAGACAGGGGGAGTTGGTTCACCCCTCCACTTT
>NA|TRBV28|NA|TRBJ2-2
CASSLLGTGELFF
TGTGCCAGCAGTTTGTTAGGGACCGGGGAGCTGTTTTTT
>NA|TRBV12-3/TRBV12-4|few|TRBJ2-4
CASRGVIGKNIQYF
TGTGCCAGCAGGGGAGTGATCGGCAAAAACATTCAGTACTTC
>TRBD2|TRBV20-1|once|TRBJ2-7
CSALAETRSYEQYF
TGCAGTGCACTAGCGGAGACAAGGTCCTACGAGCAGTACTTC
>TRBD1|TRBV27|few|TRBJ1-6
CASKSGRETGNSPLHF
TGTGCCAGCAAATCGGGCCGTGAGACAGGGAATTCACCCCTCCACTTT
>NA|TRBV7-2|NA|TRBJ1-5
CASSLGYTNQPQHF
TGTGCCAGCAGCTTAGGGTACACGAATCAGCCCCAGCATTTT
>NA|TRBV14|few|TRBJ1-6
CASSQQGYSPLHF
TGTGCCAGCAGCCAACAGGGATATTCACCCCTCCACTTT
>NA|TRBV11-1|few|TRBJ1-1
CASSFARMNTEAFF
TGTGCCAGCAGCTTCGCCAGAATGAACACTGAAGCTTTCTTT
>NA|TRBV11-2|NA|TRBJ2-2
CASSFYGDTGELFF
TGTGCCAGCAGCTTCTACGGGGACACCGGGGAGCTGTTTTTT
>NA|TRBV20-1|NA|TRBJ2-2
CSARADEEMNTGELFF
TGCAGTGCTAGGGCTGACGAAGAGATGAACACCGGGGAGCTGTTTTTT
>NA|TRBV27|NA|TRBJ2-1
CASSLGGGDEQFF
TGTGCCAGCAGTTTAGGTGGGGGAGATGAGCAGTTCTTC
>TRBD1|TRBV28|NA|TRBJ2-4
CASSRTRTGSLLGDIQYF
TGTGCCAGCAGTCGAACAAGGACAGGGTCATTACTGGGGGACATTCAGTACTTC
>NA|TRBV3-1|few|TRBJ2-3
CASSQEDSTDTQYF
TGTGCCAGCAGCCAAGAGGACAGCACAGATACGCAGTATTTT
>NA|TRBV28|NA|TRBJ2-7
CASRDGLYEQYF
TGTGCCAGCCGGGACGGCCTCTACGAGCAGTACTTC
>NA|TRBV12-3/TRBV12-4|NA|TRBJ2-3
CASSFLQGIFTDTQYF
TGTGCCAGCAGTTTTTTACAGGGCATATTCACAGATACGCAGTATTTT
>TRBD1|TRBV12-3/TRBV12-4|few|TRBJ2-7
CASSLGQGGDEQYF
TGTGCCAGCAGTTTAGGACAGGGGGGAGACGAGCAGTACTTC
>TRBD2|TRBV10-3|few|TRBJ2-1
CAIRGLAGDNEQFF
TGTGCCATCAGAGGACTAGCGGGGGACAATGAGCAGTTCTTC
>NA|TRBV7-2|few|TRBJ1-2
CASSGRTALSYGYTF
TGTGCCAGCAGCGGTAGAACAGCTTTATCCTATGGCTACACCTTC
>TRBD1|TRBV5-6|NA|TRBJ1-4
CASSRKGTEENEKLFF
TGTGCCAGCAGCCGCAAAGGGACAGAAGAAAATGAAAAACTGTTTTTT
>NA|TRBV25-1|NA|TRBJ2-6
CASTVGNSGANVLTF
TGTGCCAGCACAGTCGGTAACTCTGGGGCCAACGTCCTGACTTTC
>NA|TRBV27|once|TRBJ1-4
CASSPGREGEKLFF
TGTGCCAGCAGCCCGGGGAGGGAAGGAGAAAAACTGTTTTTT
>TRBD2|TRBV9|once|TRBJ2-1
CASSVEGAGDNEQFF
TGTGCCAGCAGCGTAGAAGGAGCGGGAGACAATGAGCAGTTCTTC
>NA|TRBV7-9|few|TRBJ2-2
CASSHATNTGELFF
TGTGCCAGCAGCCACGCGACGAACACCGGGGAGCTGTTTTTT
>NA|TRBV7-2|once|TRBJ2-1
CASSHGGTANEQFF
TGTGCCAGCAGCCATGGCGGGACCGCCAATGAGCAGTTCTTC
>TRBD2|TRBV20-1|few|TRBJ2-7
CSAEGEVLAGVEQYF
TGCAGTGCCGAGGGTGAGGTACTAGCGGGAGTTGAGCAGTACTTC
>NA|TRBV12-3/TRBV12-4|NA|TRBJ2-3
CASSTLEADTQYF
TGTGCCAGCAGCACACTAGAGGCAGATACGCAGTATTTT
>TRBD2|TRBV12-3/TRBV12-4|NA|TRBJ2-3
CASRRTTSPLTDTQYF
TGTGCCAGCAGGCGCACGACTAGCCCCCTCACAGATACGCAGTATTTT
>NA|TRBV18|NA|TRBJ2-3
CASSPKGGATDTQYF
TGTGCCAGCTCACCAAAGGGGGGGGCCACAGATACGCAGTATTTT
>NA|TRBV10-3|NA|TRBJ2-3
CAISESPGASTDTQYF
TGTGCCATCAGTGAGTCACCGGGAGCTAGCACAGATACGCAGTATTTT
>NA|TRBV20-1|NA|TRBJ1-1
CSALMNTEAFF
TGCAGTGCTCTAATGAACACTGAAGCTTTCTTT
>TRBD2|TRBV7-9|few|TRBJ2-3
CASSFALAVIDTQYF
TGTGCCAGCAGCTTTGCTCTAGCGGTCATAGATACGCAGTATTTT
>NA|TRBV2|NA|TRBJ2-3
CASSGTGRAQYF
TGTGCCAGCAGTGGGACGGGACGAGCGCAGTATTTT
>TRBD1|TRBV7-3|NA|TRBJ2-1
CASSSRSTGTGSYNEQFF
TGTGCCAGCAGCTCGAGATCGACCGGGACAGGATCCTACAATGAGCAGTTCTTC
>NA|TRBV20-1|NA|TRBJ2-1
CSARAMVGYNEQFF
TGCAGTGCTAGAGCCATGGTCGGCTACAATGAGCAGTTCTTC
>NA|TRBV28|NA|TRBJ2-7
CASSPSPGTAYEQYF
TGTGCCAGCAGCCCGAGTCCCGGGACCGCATACGAGCAGTACTTC
>TRBD2|TRBV6-5|NA|TRBJ2-1
CASTRSGRIYNEQFF
TGTGCCAGCACCCGTAGCGGGAGAATCTACAATGAGCAGTTCTTC
>NA|TRBV2|NA|TRBJ2-7
CASSAARNPNEQYF
TGTGCCAGCAGTGCGGCCAGGAACCCCAACGAGCAGTACTTC
>TRBD1|TRBV10-1|NA|TRBJ1-4
CASSEGDRDEKLFF
TGCGCCAGCAGTGAGGGGGACAGGGACGAAAAACTGTTTTTT
>TRBD2|TRBV7-3|few|TRBJ2-5
CASSLTAGGETQYF
TGTGCCAGCAGCTTAACGGCGGGAGGGGAGACCCAGTACTTC